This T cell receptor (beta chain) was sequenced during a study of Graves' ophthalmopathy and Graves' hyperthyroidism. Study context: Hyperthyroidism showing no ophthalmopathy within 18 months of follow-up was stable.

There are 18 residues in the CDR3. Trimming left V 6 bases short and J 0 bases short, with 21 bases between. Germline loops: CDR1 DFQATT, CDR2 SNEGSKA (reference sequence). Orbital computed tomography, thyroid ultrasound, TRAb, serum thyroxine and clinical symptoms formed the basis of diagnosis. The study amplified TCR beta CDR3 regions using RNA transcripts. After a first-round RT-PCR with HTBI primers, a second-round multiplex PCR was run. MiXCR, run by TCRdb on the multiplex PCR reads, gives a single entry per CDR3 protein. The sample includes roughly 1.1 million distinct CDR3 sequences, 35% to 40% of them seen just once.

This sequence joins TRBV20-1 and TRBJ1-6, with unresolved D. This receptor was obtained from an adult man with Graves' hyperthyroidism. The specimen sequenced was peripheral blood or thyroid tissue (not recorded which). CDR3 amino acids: CSAPTENLSNSYNSPLHF. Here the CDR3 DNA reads TGCAGTGCCCCAACAGAGAACCTATCGAACTCCTATAATTCACCCCTCCACTTT.